This T cell receptor (beta chain) was sequenced for a study of blood T cell repertoires in COVID-19. Study-level background: There were acute and convalescent COVID-19 samples, and they came from the United States, Italy and Spain. Nucleic acid was either cDNA or gDNA, and it came from T cells, B-cell-depleted T cells, or PBMCs.

CDR1 and CDR2 from the germline V gene are GTSNPN and SVGIG (reference sequence). V shed 0 bases and J shed 4 bases, with 15 bases lying between them. The CDR3 covers 15 residues. Original data processing: Estimated nucleated cell counts came from reference gene primer amplification. The table came from immunoSEQ multiplex PCR; TCRdb's copy has only in-frame clones and leaves some out. The V and J calls and the clone size are those of that table, but D and trimming were determined from the DNA. The profile shows over 65,000 clones, 80% to 85% of them singletons. The specimen was peripheral blood. This chain links TRBV30 with TRBJ1-2; D not resolved. This sequence originates from a man of 80 years or more with acute or convalescent COVID-19. CDR3 residues: CAWSVQQSISYGYTF. The DNA for the CDR3 is TGTGCCTGGAGTGTACAACAGTCGATAAGCTATGGCTACACCTTC.